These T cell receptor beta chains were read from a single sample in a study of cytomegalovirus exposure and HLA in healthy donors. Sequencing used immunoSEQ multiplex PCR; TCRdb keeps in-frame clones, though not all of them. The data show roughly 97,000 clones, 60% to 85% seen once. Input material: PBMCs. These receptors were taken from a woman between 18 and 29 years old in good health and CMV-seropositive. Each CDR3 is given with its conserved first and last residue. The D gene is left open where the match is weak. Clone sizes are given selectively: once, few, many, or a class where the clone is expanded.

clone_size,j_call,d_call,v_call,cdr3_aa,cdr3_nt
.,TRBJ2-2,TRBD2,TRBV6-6,CASSYSTGGAGELFF,TGTGCCAGCAGTTACTCGACTGGGGGGGCCGGGGAGCTGTTTTTT
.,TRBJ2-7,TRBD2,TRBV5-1,CASSLAGADYEQYF,TGCGCCAGCAGCTTAGCGGGGGCAGACTACGAGCAGTACTTC
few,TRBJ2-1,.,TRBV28,CASAWGRSEQFF,TGTGCCAGCGCGTGGGGGCGCAGTGAGCAGTTCTTC
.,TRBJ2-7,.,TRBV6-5,CASSMTISYEQYF,TGTGCCAGCAGCATGACAATATCCTACGAGCAGTACTTC
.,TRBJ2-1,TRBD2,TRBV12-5,CASGLTGLALSYNEQFF,TGTGCTAGTGGTTTGACTGGACTAGCCCTCTCCTACAATGAGCAGTTCTTC
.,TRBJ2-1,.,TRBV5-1,CASSLASFSSYNEQFF,TGCGCCAGCAGCTTGGCGTCGTTTAGCTCCTACAATGAGCAGTTCTTC
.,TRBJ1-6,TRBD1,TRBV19,CASSPDYRGFYNSPLHF,TGTGCCAGTAGCCCCGACTACAGGGGATTCTATAATTCACCCCTCCACTTT
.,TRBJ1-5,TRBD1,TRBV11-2,CASSLGQGAANQPQHF,TGTGCCAGCAGCTTGGGACAGGGGGCTGCAAATCAGCCCCAGCATTTT
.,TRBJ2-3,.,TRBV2,CASSPPGISTPDTQYF,TGTGCCAGCAGCCCACCCGGGATTTCTACCCCAGATACGCAGTATTTT
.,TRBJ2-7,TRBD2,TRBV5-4,CASSNNGGSYEQYF,TGTGCCAGCAGCAATAATGGCGGGAGCTACGAGCAGTACTTC
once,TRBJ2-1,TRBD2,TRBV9,CASSVAPGTSGSYNEQFF,TGTGCCAGCAGCGTAGCCCCTGGGACTAGCGGATCCTACAATGAGCAGTTCTTC
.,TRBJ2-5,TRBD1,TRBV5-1,CASSLDRGLETQYF,TGCGCCAGCAGCTTGGACAGGGGGCTGGAGACCCAGTACTTC
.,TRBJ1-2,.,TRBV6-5,CASSGDRANYGYTF,TGTGCCAGCAGTGGAGACAGAGCTAACTATGGCTACACCTTC
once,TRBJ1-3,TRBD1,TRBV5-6,CASSSRPGTGGPGNTIYF,TGTGCCAGCAGCTCCCGTCCCGGGACAGGGGGCCCTGGAAACACCATATATTTT
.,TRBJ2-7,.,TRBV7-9,CASSPRDTTYEQYF,TGTGCCAGCAGTCCTCGGGACACAACTTACGAGCAGTACTTC
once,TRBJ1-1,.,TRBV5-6,CASSFSEETNTEAFF,TGTGCCAGCAGTTTCTCTGAGGAGACCAACACTGAAGCTTTCTTT
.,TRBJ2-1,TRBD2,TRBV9,CASSVGGILAGQNEQFF,TGTGCCAGCAGCGTAGGTGGGATCCTAGCGGGCCAAAATGAGCAGTTCTTC
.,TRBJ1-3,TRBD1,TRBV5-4,CASSWQTGGQVGNTIYF,TGTGCCAGCAGCTGGCAGACAGGGGGCCAGGTTGGAAACACCATATATTTT
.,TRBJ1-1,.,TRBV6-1,CASSEYHGNTEAFF,TGTGCCAGCAGTGAATACCACGGGAACACTGAAGCTTTCTTT
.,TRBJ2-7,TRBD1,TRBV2,CASSAWDRPYEQYF,TGTGCCAGCAGCGCATGGGACAGACCCTACGAGCAGTACTTC
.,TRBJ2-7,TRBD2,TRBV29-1,CSVSGAGVGEQYF,TGCAGCGTTTCTGGAGCGGGAGTTGGCGAGCAGTACTTC
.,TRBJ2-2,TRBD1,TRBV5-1,CASSPGQGGNTGELFF,TGCGCCAGCAGCCCAGGACAGGGGGGAAACACCGGGGAGCTGTTTTTT
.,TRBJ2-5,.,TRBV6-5,CASSYSGGAQETQYF,TGTGCCAGCAGTTACTCGGGCGGGGCGCAAGAGACCCAGTACTTC
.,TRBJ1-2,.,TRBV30,CAWSVPRVLPNYGYTF,TGTGCCTGGAGTGTACCCAGGGTCCTGCCTAACTATGGCTACACCTTC
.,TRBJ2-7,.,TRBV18,CASSPPPGLGSSYEQYF,TGTGCCAGCTCACCACCCCCGGGACTGGGAAGCTCCTACGAGCAGTACTTC
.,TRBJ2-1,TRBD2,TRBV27,CASSPGTSGPNEQFF,TGTGCCAGCAGCCCGGGGACTAGCGGGCCCAATGAGCAGTTCTTC
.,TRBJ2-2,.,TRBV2,CAARGSISGELFF,TGTGCCGCTCGGGGGAGTATTAGCGGGGAGCTGTTTTTT
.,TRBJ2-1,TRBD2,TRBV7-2,CASSWSGSGSYNEQFF,TGTGCCAGCAGCTGGAGCGGGAGTGGATCCTACAATGAGCAGTTCTTC
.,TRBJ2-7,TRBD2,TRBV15,CATSRGAGVSTYEQYF,TGTGCCACCAGCAGAGGTGCGGGAGTATCCACCTACGAGCAGTACTTC
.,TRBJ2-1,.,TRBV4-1,CASSQSPVNEQFF,TGCGCCAGCAGCCAGAGCCCGGTGAATGAGCAGTTCTTC
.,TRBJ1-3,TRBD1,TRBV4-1,CASSQSTGGPSFSGNTIYF,TGCGCCAGCAGCCAATCGACAGGGGGGCCTTCTTTCTCTGGAAACACCATATATTTT
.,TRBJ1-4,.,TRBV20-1,CSASLVEKLFF,TGCAGTGCTAGTCTAGTCGAAAAACTGTTTTTT
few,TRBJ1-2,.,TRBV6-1,CASSSYEGYGYTF,TGTGCCAGCAGCAGCTATGAGGGATATGGCTACACCTTC
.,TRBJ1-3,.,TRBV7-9,CASSLEAGKMSGNTIYF,TGTGCCAGCAGCTTAGAGGCAGGGAAGATGTCTGGAAACACCATATATTTT
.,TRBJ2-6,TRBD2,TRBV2,CAGREGGSGANVLTF,TGTGCCGGGAGGGAGGGTGGCTCTGGGGCCAACGTCCTGACTTTC
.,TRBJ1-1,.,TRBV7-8,CASSLGRGNTEAFF,TGTGCCAGCAGCCTAGGGCGGGGGAACACTGAAGCTTTCTTT
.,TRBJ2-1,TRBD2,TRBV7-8,CASNQAGTSGSSEFF,TGTGCCAGCAACCAAGCCGGGACTAGCGGGAGTAGTGAGTTCTTC
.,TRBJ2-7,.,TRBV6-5,CASSYSGRSSYEQYF,TGTGCCAGCAGTTACTCGGGGCGGAGCTCCTACGAGCAGTACTTC
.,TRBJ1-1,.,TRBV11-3,CASSFAGNTEAFF,TGTGCCAGCAGCTTTGCAGGGAACACTGAAGCTTTCTTT
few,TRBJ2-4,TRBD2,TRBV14,CASSQAGGKAKNIQYF,TGTGCCAGCAGCCAAGCGGGAGGGAAAGCCAAAAACATTCAGTACTTC
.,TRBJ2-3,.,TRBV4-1,CASSQEMRVTDTQYF,TGCGCCAGCAGCCAAGAGATGCGGGTCACAGATACGCAGTATTTT
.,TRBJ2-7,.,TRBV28,CANLGAYEQYF,TGTGCTAACTTAGGGGCCTACGAGCAGTACTTC
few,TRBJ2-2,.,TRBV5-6,CASSRDYLSGELFF,TGTGCCAGCAGCCGTGACTACCTCTCCGGGGAGCTGTTTTTT
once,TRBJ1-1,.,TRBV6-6,CASSYLQMNTEAFF,TGTGCCAGCAGTTACTTACAGATGAACACTGAAGCTTTCTTT
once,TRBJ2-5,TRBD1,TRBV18,CASSPGQGQETQYF,TGTGCCAGCTCACCAGGACAGGGACAAGAGACCCAGTACTTC
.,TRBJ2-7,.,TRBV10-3,CAIQSYEQYF,TGTGCCATCCAGTCCTACGAGCAGTACTTC
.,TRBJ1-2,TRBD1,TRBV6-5,CASSPGQGTNYGYTF,TGTGCCAGCAGCCCCGGACAGGGGACAAACTATGGCTACACCTTC
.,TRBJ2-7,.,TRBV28,CASSPSGGAGPQESYEQYF,TGTGCCAGCAGTCCCTCCGGGGGAGCGGGCCCTCAAGAGTCCTACGAGCAGTACTTC
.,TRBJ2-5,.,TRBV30,CAWSVGGWGGQETQYF,TGTGCCTGGAGTGTCGGCGGGTGGGGTGGGCAAGAGACCCAGTACTTC
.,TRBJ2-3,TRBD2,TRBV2,CASSDGAGGPSTDTQYF,TGTGCCAGCAGTGACGGAGCGGGAGGACCTAGCACAGATACGCAGTATTTT
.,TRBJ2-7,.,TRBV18,CASSSSTDEQYF,TGTGCCAGCTCATCGAGCACGGACGAGCAGTACTTC
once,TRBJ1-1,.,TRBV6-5,CASSRGRLNTEAFF,TGTGCCAGCAGTAGAGGTCGCTTGAACACTGAAGCTTTCTTT
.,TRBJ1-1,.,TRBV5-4,CASRTSGHPEAFF,TGTGCCAGCAGGACCTCGGGACACCCCGAAGCTTTCTTT
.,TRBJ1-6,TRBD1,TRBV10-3,CAISQGVTTNSPLHF,TGTGCCATCAGCCAGGGGGTTACGACAAATTCACCCCTCCACTTT
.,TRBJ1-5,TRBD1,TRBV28,CASTLWGQGNNQPQHF,TGTGCCAGCACCTTATGGGGACAGGGCAACAATCAGCCCCAGCATTTT
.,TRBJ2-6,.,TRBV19,CASSVGLGSGANVLTF,TGTGCCAGTAGCGTGGGACTTGGCTCTGGGGCCAACGTCCTGACTTTC
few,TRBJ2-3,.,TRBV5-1,CASSTEGSFTDTQYF,TGCGCCAGCAGCACGGAGGGGAGTTTCACAGATACGCAGTATTTT
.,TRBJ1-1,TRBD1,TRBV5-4,CASSLGTGGMVNTEAFF,TGTGCCAGCAGCCTCGGGACAGGGGGTATGGTGAACACTGAAGCTTTCTTT
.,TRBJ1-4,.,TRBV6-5,CASSYARGEDEKLFF,TGTGCCAGCAGTTACGCCAGGGGTGAGGATGAAAAACTGTTTTTT